The rows below give T cell receptor beta chains drawn from one sample of a study of blood T cell repertoires in COVID-19. Some clones are missing from TCRdb's copy, which holds only in-frame ones; the method was immunoSEQ multiplex PCR. Among fewer than 350,000 clones listed, approximately 83% were seen once. The sequencing sample was made of peripheral blood. The receptors derive from a woman in her 30s who had recovered from COVID-19. CDR3s leave out the opening cysteine and the closing phenylalanine or tryptophan. Each record gives: V gene, J gene, CDR3 protein.

>TRBV5-4|TRBJ2-7
ASSSRDSTYEQY
>TRBV7-3|TRBJ2-2
ASSSPNTGELF
>TRBV30|TRBJ1-3
AWRVGGLGGNTIY
>TRBV18|TRBJ2-5
ASSPGTSGGETQY
>TRBV27|TRBJ1-5
ASSKQGYSNQPQH
>TRBV2|TRBJ2-3
ASRGRTGGPSTDTQY
>TRBV4-2|TRBJ1-5
ASSQDRGESSNQPQH
>TRBV3-1/TRBV3-2|TRBJ2-5
ASRLAGGTQETQY
>TRBV7-9|TRBJ2-2
ASSLARTSPTGELF
>TRBV3-1/TRBV3-2|TRBJ2-1
ASSQAKVAGGPYIPNEQF
>TRBV9|TRBJ1-2
ASSKEGDGYT
>TRBV9|TRBJ1-3
ASSVVSSGNTIY
>TRBV18|TRBJ2-5
ASSPGGGTQY
>TRBV7-6|TRBJ2-7
ASSSPPTGVYEQY
>TRBV3-1/TRBV3-2|TRBJ2-2
ASSQAGTRTGELF
>TRBV30|TRBJ1-5
AWQGQGNNQPQH
>TRBV28|TRBJ2-5
ASTFRGAQVETQY
>TRBV28|TRBJ2-3
ASSFSPGGLVDTQY